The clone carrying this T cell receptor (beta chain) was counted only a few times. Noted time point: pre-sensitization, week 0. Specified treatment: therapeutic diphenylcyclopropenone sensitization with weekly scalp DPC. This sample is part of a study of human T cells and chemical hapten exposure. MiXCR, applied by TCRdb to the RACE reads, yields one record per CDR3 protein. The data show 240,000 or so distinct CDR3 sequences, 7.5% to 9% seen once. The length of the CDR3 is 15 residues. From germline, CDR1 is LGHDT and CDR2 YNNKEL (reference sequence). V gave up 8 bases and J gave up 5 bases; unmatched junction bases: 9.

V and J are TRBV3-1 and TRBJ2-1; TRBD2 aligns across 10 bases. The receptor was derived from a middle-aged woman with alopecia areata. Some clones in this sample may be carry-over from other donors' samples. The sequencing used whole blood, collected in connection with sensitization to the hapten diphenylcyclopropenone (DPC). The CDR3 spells CASSIAGGNDNEQFF. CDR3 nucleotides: TGTGCCAGCTCGATAGCGGGAGGAAACGACAATGAGCAGTTCTTC.